This entry features one T cell receptor beta chain sequence. Its antigen is unknown. This specimen belongs to a study of T cells after yellow fever vaccination. TCRdb analysed the 5' RACE reads with MiXCR anew, one entry per CDR3 protein. This sample has approximately 74,000 distinct CDR3 sequences; around 7% occur once, and the top ten carry around 32%. Broader study findings: Detected again after the booster were most primary-vaccination clones, at 96% CD4 and about 90% CD8.

The CDR3 loop spans 16 amino acids. V shed 6 bases, J shed 3 bases, and the junction held 6 bases outside the gene matches. In germline, CDR1 is SNHLY, CDR2 FYNNEI. The rearrangement uses TRBV2 and TRBJ2-5, with 14 positions matching TRBD2. The source material was CD8+ T cells sorted from PBMCs, sampled 4 to 6 days after the first yellow fever vaccination. This clonotype was sampled from a man aged 18 to 29 who received the YFV17D yellow fever vaccine. CDR3 residues: CASRTSGGAPEETQYF. The CDR3 coding sequence is TGTGCCAGCAGGACTAGCGGGGGGGCCCCTGAAGAGACCCAGTACTTC.